Listed below are T cell receptor beta chains from one sample, sequenced in a study of blood T cell repertoires in COVID-19. Produced via immunoSEQ multiplex PCR; TCRdb's table is partial and in-frame only. The sample includes around 270,000 clones, 70% to 90% of them seen just once. The specimen was peripheral blood. All receptors derive from a young man with active or convalescent COVID-19. CDR3s include the opening cysteine and the closing phenylalanine or tryptophan. D genes are given only for firm matches. A clone size is listed for some rows: how often the clone was seen (once, few, many), or a class if it is expanded.

size: .; D: TRBD1; V: TRBV2; J: TRBJ1-2; CDR3: CASRNQTGYNYGYTF; DNA: TGTGCCAGCAGAAACCAGACAGGGTACAACTATGGCTACACCTTC
size: .; D: .; V: TRBV30; J: TRBJ2-7; CDR3: CAWSFYGRRYYEQYF; DNA: TGTGCCTGGAGTTTCTATGGCAGGCGATACTACGAGCAGTACTTC
size: .; D: .; V: TRBV4-1; J: TRBJ1-3; CDR3: CASSQDSSSGNTIYF; DNA: TGCGCCAGCAGCCAAGATTCGAGCTCTGGAAACACCATATATTTT
size: .; D: .; V: TRBV7-6; J: TRBJ2-7; CDR3: CASSPEQGILHEQYF; DNA: TGTGCCAGCAGTCCCGAACAGGGTATCCTTCACGAGCAGTACTTC
size: .; D: .; V: TRBV7-2; J: TRBJ2-3; CDR3: CASTSGQMNTDTQYF; DNA: TGTGCCAGCACCAGTGGACAGATGAACACAGATACGCAGTATTTT
size: .; D: TRBD1; V: TRBV7-2; J: TRBJ1-1; CDR3: CASSFYRGDTEAFF; DNA: TGTGCCAGCAGCTTCTACAGGGGTGACACTGAAGCTTTCTTT
size: .; D: TRBD1; V: TRBV11-2; J: TRBJ1-1; CDR3: CASSRYPGQGAHEAFF; DNA: TGTGCCAGCAGCCGTTATCCGGGACAGGGTGCCCATGAAGCTTTCTTT
size: .; D: .; V: TRBV7-2; J: TRBJ1-1; CDR3: CASSLETGQGRVPFF; DNA: TGTGCCAGCAGCTTAGAGACGGGTCAGGGTAGAGTACCTTTCTTT
size: .; D: TRBD2; V: TRBV4-2; J: TRBJ2-3; CDR3: CASSQEGTSGGPVYF; DNA: TGTGCCAGCAGCCAAGAAGGGACTAGCGGGGGCCCCGTGTATTTT
size: once; D: .; V: TRBV19; J: TRBJ2-2; CDR3: CASSDVNRGLNTGELFF; DNA: TGTGCCAGTAGTGATGTAAACAGGGGACTGAACACCGGGGAGCTGTTTTTT
size: .; D: TRBD1; V: TRBV5-1; J: TRBJ2-7; CDR3: CASSLATGGLYDEQYF; DNA: TGCGCCAGCAGCTTGGCAACAGGGGGCCTATACGACGAGCAGTACTTC
size: .; D: .; V: TRBV6-5; J: TRBJ1-4; CDR3: CASNNPGVSSEKLFF; DNA: TGTGCCAGCAACAACCCAGGGGTTTCAAGTGAAAAACTGTTTTTT
size: .; D: .; V: TRBV1; J: TRBJ1-1; CDR3: CTSSQVSEGCTEAFF; DNA: TGCACCAGCAGCCAAGTTTCGGAGGGGTGCACTGAAGCTTTCTTT
size: .; D: TRBD2; V: TRBV5-1; J: TRBJ2-3; CDR3: CASSLAGTSGGATDTQYF; DNA: TGCGCCAGCAGCTTGGCTGGGACTAGCGGGGGGGCGACAGATACGCAGTATTTT
size: .; D: .; V: TRBV7-9; J: TRBJ2-5; CDR3: CASSLVLAETQYF; DNA: TGTGCCAGCAGCTTAGTACTAGCAGAGACCCAGTACTTC
size: .; D: .; V: TRBV6-2/TRBV6-3; J: TRBJ1-1; CDR3: CASSPRWQGNTEAFF; DNA: TGTGCCAGCAGTCCCAGGTGGCAGGGGAACACTGAAGCTTTCTTT
size: .; D: .; V: TRBV10-3; J: TRBJ1-2; CDR3: CATQKTVFGYTF; DNA: TGTGCCACTCAAAAAACAGTCTTTGGCTACACCTTC
size: .; D: .; V: TRBV7-9; J: TRBJ2-1; CDR3: CASSPTGRDEQFF; DNA: TGTGCCAGCAGCCCTACAGGGCGGGATGAGCAGTTCTTC
size: .; D: .; V: TRBV7-9; J: TRBJ1-2; CDR3: CASREGVGYTF; DNA: TGTGCCAGCAGGGAGGGTGTCGGCTACACCTTC
size: .; D: TRBD2; V: TRBV2; J: TRBJ2-3; CDR3: CASNPGLADRADTQYF; DNA: TGTGCCAGCAATCCGGGACTAGCGGACCGCGCAGATACGCAGTATTTT
size: once; D: .; V: TRBV27; J: TRBJ1-4; CDR3: CASSLYVGGEKLFF; DNA: TGTGCCAGCAGTTTATATGTGGGGGGTGAAAAACTGTTTTTT
size: .; D: .; V: TRBV4-2; J: TRBJ1-2; CDR3: CASSQLYRAHGYTF; DNA: TGTGCCAGCAGCCAACTATACAGGGCACATGGCTACACCTTC
size: .; D: .; V: TRBV4-1; J: TRBJ2-2; CDR3: CASSQVGGQVGELFF; DNA: TGCGCCAGCAGCCAAGTTGGGGGCCAAGTCGGGGAGCTGTTTTTT
size: .; D: TRBD2; V: TRBV20-1; J: TRBJ2-3; CDR3: CSASPASGGIGTDTQYF; DNA: TGCAGTGCTAGTCCGGCTAGCGGGGGGATCGGCACAGATACGCAGTATTTT
size: .; D: .; V: TRBV4-1; J: TRBJ1-5; CDR3: CASSQEGRNSNQPQHF; DNA: TGCGCCAGCAGCCAAGAGGGCAGAAATAGCAATCAGCCCCAGCATTTT
size: .; D: TRBD1; V: TRBV5-6; J: TRBJ2-1; CDR3: CASSLLPQGTNEQFF; DNA: TGTGCCAGCAGCTTGCTGCCACAGGGGACGAATGAGCAGTTCTTC
size: .; D: TRBD2; V: TRBV9; J: TRBJ2-2; CDR3: CASSVRTSGGINTGELFF; DNA: TGTGCCAGCAGCGTGAGGACTAGCGGGGGGATTAACACCGGGGAGCTGTTTTTT
size: .; D: TRBD1; V: TRBV27; J: TRBJ2-7; CDR3: CASSPRDRVYEQYF; DNA: TGTGCCAGCAGTCCCCGGGACAGGGTTTACGAGCAGTACTTC
size: .; D: TRBD1; V: TRBV15; J: TRBJ2-1; CDR3: CATSGGQGRYNEQFF; DNA: TGTGCCACCAGCGGCGGACAGGGGAGATACAATGAGCAGTTCTTC
size: .; D: TRBD2; V: TRBV7-8; J: TRBJ2-5; CDR3: CASSLERGQETQYF; DNA: TGTGCCAGCAGCTTAGAGCGGGGCCAAGAGACCCAGTACTTC
size: .; D: .; V: TRBV19; J: TRBJ2-2; CDR3: CASSTPGETGELFF; DNA: TGTGCCAGTAGTACCCCCGGGGAAACCGGGGAGCTGTTTTTT
size: few; D: .; V: TRBV5-4; J: TRBJ1-5; CDR3: CASSSPGQPQHF; DNA: TGTGCCAGCAGCTCACCGGGTCAGCCCCAGCATTTT
size: .; D: .; V: TRBV19; J: TRBJ1-2; CDR3: CASSIRESRVYGYTF; DNA: TGTGCCAGTAGTATTCGGGAGAGCAGGGTTTATGGCTACACCTTC
size: .; D: TRBD1; V: TRBV24-1; J: TRBJ2-7; CDR3: CATTGGDAYEQYF; DNA: TGTGCCACCACAGGGGGAGATGCCTACGAGCAGTACTTC
size: few; D: .; V: TRBV2; J: TRBJ1-4; CDR3: CASSDGSGNEKLFF; DNA: TGTGCCAGCAGTGACGGGTCAGGGAATGAAAAACTGTTTTTT
size: .; D: TRBD1; V: TRBV5-1; J: TRBJ1-3; CDR3: CASSPQTGTGLYF; DNA: TGCGCCAGCAGCCCCCAAACCGGGACAGGGCTTTATTTT
size: .; D: .; V: TRBV6-5; J: TRBJ2-7; CDR3: CASTRGSAPYEQYF; DNA: TGTGCCAGCACGAGAGGGTCAGCTCCCTACGAGCAGTACTTC
size: .; D: TRBD1; V: TRBV9; J: TRBJ2-3; CDR3: CASSAGQGAPDTQYF; DNA: TGTGCCAGCAGCGCAGGACAGGGGGCCCCAGATACGCAGTATTTT
size: .; D: TRBD1; V: TRBV3-1/TRBV3-2; J: TRBJ1-6; CDR3: CASRGQPNSPLHF; DNA: TGTGCCAGCAGGGGACAGCCAAATTCACCCCTCCACTTT
size: few; D: .; V: TRBV20-1; J: TRBJ2-3; CDR3: CSASSVLADITDTQYF; DNA: TGCAGTGCTAGTTCGGTACTAGCCGATATCACAGATACGCAGTATTTT
size: .; D: TRBD1; V: TRBV30; J: TRBJ1-6; CDR3: CAWRWVDRGFYNSPLHF; DNA: TGTGCCTGGAGATGGGTTGACAGGGGGTTTTATAATTCACCCCTCCACTTT
size: .; D: .; V: TRBV5-1; J: TRBJ1-6; CDR3: CASSLGGNSPLHF; DNA: TGCGCCAGCAGCTTGGGGGGCAATTCACCCCTCCACTTT
size: .; D: .; V: TRBV5-8; J: TRBJ1-1; CDR3: CASSFWGLNTEAFF; DNA: TGTGCCAGCAGCTTTTGGGGCCTGAACACTGAAGCTTTCTTT
size: .; D: .; V: TRBV4-1; J: TRBJ1-4; CDR3: CASSRGGANEKLFF; DNA: TGCGCCAGCTCCCGGGGGGGGGCTAATGAAAAACTGTTTTTT
size: .; D: TRBD1; V: TRBV9; J: TRBJ2-2; CDR3: CASSLVEIGQGAGVTGELFF; DNA: TGTGCCAGCAGCCTCGTGGAGATAGGACAGGGGGCAGGCGTCACCGGGGAGCTGTTTTTT